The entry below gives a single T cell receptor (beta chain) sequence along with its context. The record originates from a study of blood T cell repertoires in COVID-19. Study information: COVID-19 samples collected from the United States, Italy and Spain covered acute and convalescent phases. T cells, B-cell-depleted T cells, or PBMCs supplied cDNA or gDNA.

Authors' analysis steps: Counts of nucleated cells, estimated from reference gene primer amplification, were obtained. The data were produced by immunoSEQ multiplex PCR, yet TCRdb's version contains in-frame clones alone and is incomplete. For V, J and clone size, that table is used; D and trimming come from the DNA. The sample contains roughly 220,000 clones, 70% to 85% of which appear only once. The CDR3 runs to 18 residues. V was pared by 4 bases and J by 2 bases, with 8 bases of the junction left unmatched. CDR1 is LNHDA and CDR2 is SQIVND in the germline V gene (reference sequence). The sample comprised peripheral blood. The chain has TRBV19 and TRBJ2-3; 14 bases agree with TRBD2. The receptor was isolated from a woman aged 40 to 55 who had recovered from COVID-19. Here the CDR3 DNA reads TGTGCCAGTAGTACCGGACTAGCGGGGGGCATAAACACAGATACGCAGTATTTT. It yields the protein CASSTGLAGGINTDTQYF.